A selection of T cell receptor beta chains follows, all from one sample in a study of T cells in Graves' hyperthyroidism and ophthalmopathy. One entry per CDR3 protein, called by TCRdb with MiXCR from the multiplex PCR reads. This sample has roughly 800,000 distinct CDR3 sequences, with 38% found just once. Material: blood. The receptors were sampled from a man aged 18 to 29 with Graves' hyperthyroidism. Both conserved end residues are part of each CDR3. The D gene is left open where the match is weak. Size is stated for part of the rows, as once, few or many counts, or as a class when the clone is expanded.

V gene	J gene	clone size	D gene	CDR3 protein	CDR3 DNA
TRBV4-1	TRBJ1-1	once	-	CASSQDKGGTEAFF	TGCGCCAGCAGCCAAGATAAAGGGGGGACTGAAGCTTTCTTT
TRBV19	TRBJ2-7	many	-	CASSIGQAYEQYF	TGTGCCAGTAGTATCGGCCAAGCCTACGAGCAGTACTTC
TRBV2	TRBJ1-2	-	-	CAGSARGGGGYTF	TGTGCCGGCAGTGCCAGGGGCGGAGGAGGCTACACCTTC
TRBV2	TRBJ2-2	few	TRBD2	CASTIAGVGTGELFF	TGTGCCAGCACTATAGCGGGAGTCGGCACCGGGGAGCTGTTTTTT
TRBV29-1	TRBJ2-7	few	-	CSVETGSGDEQYF	TGCAGCGTAGAAACAGGGTCCGGGGACGAGCAGTACTTC
TRBV20-1	TRBJ1-2	-	-	CSASPMENYGYTF	TGCAGTGCTAGCCCAATGGAAAACTATGGCTACACCTTC
TRBV24-1	TRBJ2-2	many	TRBD2	CATSPAGAGGNTGELFF	TGTGCCACCAGTCCGGCCGGAGCGGGAGGGAACACCGGGGAGCTGTTTTTT
TRBV7-2	TRBJ2-7	few	TRBD2	CASSFLTSVYYEQYF	TGTGCCAGCAGCTTCTTGACTAGCGTGTACTACGAGCAGTACTTC
TRBV2	TRBJ1-2	-	-	CASSATPGTGGGYTF	TGTGCCAGCAGTGCAACCCCCGGGACCGGAGGAGGCTACACCTTC
TRBV29-1	TRBJ2-2	many	-	CSVGGTTGELFF	TGCAGCGTTGGGGGGACCACCGGGGAGCTGTTTTTT
TRBV9	TRBJ2-6	-	-	CASSVGTPAGANVLTF	TGTGCCAGCAGCGTAGGGACTCCTGCTGGGGCCAACGTCCTGACTTTC
TRBV19	TRBJ2-2	-	-	CASSTLGRDTGELFF	TGTGCCAGTAGTACTCTCGGACGGGACACCGGGGAGCTGTTTTTT
TRBV7-8	TRBJ2-5	-	TRBD2	CASSFTPGGYQETQYF	TGTGCCAGCAGCTTTACCCCCGGGGGGTACCAAGAGACCCAGTACTTC
TRBV25-1	TRBJ1-1	-	-	CASSALGQGRTEAFF	TGTGCCAGCAGTGCCCTGGGTCAGGGGCGGACTGAAGCTTTCTTT
TRBV14	TRBJ2-7	few	-	CASSQVGVSYEQYF	TGTGCCAGCAGCCAAGTTGGTGTTTCGTACGAGCAGTACTTC
TRBV4-3	TRBJ1-1	-	TRBD1	CASRPGTGGRKNTEAFF	TGCGCCAGTCGGCCTGGCACAGGGGGTAGAAAGAACACTGAAGCTTTCTTT
TRBV9	TRBJ1-4	-	-	CASSRSSNSNEKLFF	TGTGCCAGCAGCCGAAGCTCAAACTCTAATGAAAAACTGTTTTTT
TRBV25-1	TRBJ1-4	many	TRBD1	CASSEGTGDGEKLFF	TGTGCCAGCAGTGAAGGGACAGGGGACGGCGAAAAACTGTTTTTT
TRBV7-9	TRBJ2-7	-	TRBD2	CASTPRSGPQYF	TGTGCCAGCACGCCCCGTAGCGGGCCACAGTACTTC
TRBV5-6	TRBJ1-5	few	-	CASSLARESNQPQHF	TGTGCCAGCAGCTTGGCGAGGGAGAGCAATCAGCCCCAGCATTTT
TRBV10-3	TRBJ2-7	many	TRBD1	CATRTGEDEQYF	TGTGCCACCCGGACAGGGGAAGACGAGCAGTACTTC
TRBV19	TRBJ1-1	-	-	CASSMGTEAFF	TGTGCCAGTAGTATGGGTACTGAAGCTTTCTTT
TRBV7-6	TRBJ1-4	-	TRBD1	CASSSGGYRDAGEKLFF	TGTGCCAGCAGCTCAGGGGGCTACAGGGACGCGGGGGAAAAACTGTTTTTT
TRBV20-1	TRBJ1-2	-	-	CSARVGSPYTF	TGCAGTGCTAGAGTCGGGAGCCCTTACACCTTC
TRBV6-6	TRBJ1-1	-	-	CASSYSKVRTAPKAFF	TGTGCCAGCAGTTACTCGAAAGTCCGGACAGCACCGAAAGCTTTCTTT
TRBV29-1	TRBJ2-5	many	TRBD2	CSVERASGRRMSETQYF	TGCAGCGTTGAGAGGGCTAGCGGGAGGCGTATGTCGGAGACCCAGTACTTC